Sequencing of this TCR beta chain was carried out in a study of T cell repertoires in ileal Crohn's disease (dated by TCRdb to the late 2010s). Regarding the research as a whole: Median disease duration was roughly eight years, and approximately 34% of patients were identified as active smokers at the time of surgery. TCR repertoire analysis was performed in some 60 Crohn's disease patients drawn from a prospective multicentre cohort. Neoterminal ileum biopsies obtained at postoperative colonoscopy were designated as M6 samples. Endoscopic postoperative recurrence was defined as a Rutgeerts score above i0. The study was conducted in parallel with a multicentre cohort built to find predictors of early endoscopic recurrence after ileocolonic resection. A total of 171 mucosal samples from about 50 patients were sequenced, with samples obtained at several locations on the surgical specimen and at postoperative endoscopy. All patients had surgery for a complication: stricturing disease in around 60% and penetrating disease in about 40%. Roughly half of the patients were given postoperative therapy, with around 11 receiving thiopurines and over 15 receiving anti-TNF agents.

V ends up 2 bases short and J 4 bases short, with an unmatched junction base count of 4. The CDR3, from cysteine to phenylalanine, totals 14 residues. Only the CDR3 part of the read is kept: 42 bases, read in frame from the first base. Via the germline V gene, CDR1 is SGHRS and CDR2 YFSETQ. For commercial TCRB immunosequencing, approximately 480 nanograms of biopsy DNA were submitted for each sample. Adaptive Biotechnology amplified the CDR3 regions from genomic DNA with a two-step multiplex PCR designed to control amplification bias. Primers for every V and J gene segment were used in the first PCR, and barcodes and Illumina adapters were added in the second PCR. CDR3 libraries were sequenced using an Illumina instrument. Regarding the original processing steps: The analysis drew on both the pipelines supplied by the vendor and custom analysis of the raw data in R/Bioconductor running R version 3.3.0. Clonality, which ranges from 0 to 1, was calculated as the inverse of the normalised Shannon entropy across all productive clones. High-frequency clones were defined as the share of the repertoire occupied by the top 100 clones, with only clones passing a 95% confidence test being retained. Overlap between samples was measured with the Morisita-Horn index, while repertoire diversity was measured with the Simpson index. The immuneACCESS repertoire file appears here via TCRdb, limited to in-frame rearrangements. These files lack a portion of the clones; in checked studies, under half of the deficit traces to unresolved V genes, and the cause of the others is not known. V and J calls and clone size are as listed in that table; D and trimming were resolved from the DNA. The sample contains some 60,000 clones, about 88% of them found a single time. The top ten clonotypes cover roughly 2% of the sample.

Results and caveats for the whole study, not just this receptor: Higher percentages of high-frequency clones at the time of surgery were linked to endoscopic recurrence, and every patient with clonality above 26.8% (18/57) had recurrence. More high-frequency clones were carried by sorted CD8 T cells than by CD4 T cells, suggesting that mucosal expansions were mainly CD8. A significantly higher proportion of clonal expansions was observed in active smokers at surgery than in non-smokers (approximately 28% vs 17%, p=0.02). Only a subgroup of patients, of unstated size, had mucosal CD4 and CD8 T cells sorted and sequenced. The timing of postoperative endoscopy varied within the first year after surgery, and the median delay was 6.9 months.

On this clone: Its antigen is unknown. The record has no base qualities; no much larger clone is one base away.

The sample's time point, from its label and the paper: neoterminal ileum biopsy at postoperative endoscopy, about 6 months after surgery. To be eligible, patients had to be adults with ileal or ileocolonic Crohn's disease and an indication for ileocolonic resection. Before DNA extraction, whole ileal mucosal biopsies were kept frozen at -80 degrees C. A TRizol-based method was used to extract genomic DNA from the frozen whole biopsies, and the DNA was quantified with a NanoDrop 2000 spectrophotometer. The rearrangement combines TRBV5-1 with TRBJ1-1, and 8 junction bases match TRBD1. This sequence originates from an adult with Crohn's disease. What was sequenced was ileal tissue. The CDR3 amino acid sequence is: CASSLGQGGTEAFF. DNA sequence: TGCGCCAGCAGCTTAGGACAGGGCGGCACTGAAGCTTTCTTT.